One and the same sample provided the 32 T cell receptor beta chains below, sequenced in a study of persistence of HIV-infected CD4 T cells. The immunoSEQ assay was version 4, run in survey mode. TCRdb's table, derived via immunoSEQ multiplex PCR, lists solely in-frame clones and lacks some. The repertoire holds approximately 27,000 clones, around 80% seen once, with about 0.75% in the top ten. Lysates of CMV-infected fibroblasts at around 9.9 ug/mL stimulated these cells. CD40L/CD69 double-negative CD45RO-high memory CD4+ T cells were collected. Antigens of these TCRs are unknown. The sequencing used CD4+ T cells sorted from PBMCs after approximately 19-hour stimulation, collected from a patient who received antiretroviral therapy. These receptors all come from an adult woman with HIV who was CMV-seropositive.

This rearrangement joins TRBV12-3 or TRBV12-4 to TRBJ2-3, with 9 bases that match TRBD1. CDR3 length: 13 residues. Losses at the gene ends were 6 bases for V and 9 bases for J; bases not matched to a gene: 7. Here the CDR3 DNA reads TGTGCCAGCAGCTCGGGACAGGGACGGACGCAGTATTTT. It specifies CASSSGQGRTQYF.

The chain's CDR3 is CASSAGGSVQPQHF. DNA of the CDR3: TGTGCCAGCAGTGCAGGGGGAAGCGTTCAGCCCCAGCATTTT. The V gene is TRBV28, the J gene TRBJ1-5; 7 nucleotides align to TRBD1. The J segment lost 6 bases and the V segment lost 5 bases, leaving 7 bases of the junction unmatched. Germline V gene data show CDR1 as MDHEN and CDR2 as SYDVKM. CDR3 length: 14 residues.

The chain is built from TRBV3-1 (or the pseudogene TRBV3-2) and TRBJ2-7; D gene uncertain. V lost 4 bases, J lost 0 bases, and 13 bases lay in between. In germline, CDR1 is LGHDT, CDR2 YNNKEL (reference sequence). CDR3 size: 15 residues. In DNA form, the CDR3 reads TGTGCCAGCAGCCGAACTACACAGTTCTCCTACGAGCAGTACTTC. Translation gives CASSRTTQFSYEQYF.

The chain employs TRBV9 and TRBJ2-1; 7 bases are a match to TRBD2. The CDR3 spans 15 residues. The germline CDR1 and CDR2 sequences are SGDLS and YYNGEE. Losses at the gene ends were 2 bases for V and 3 bases for J; bases not matched to a gene: 5. The CDR3 is CASSVGRGNYNEQFF. The CDR3 DNA is TGTGCCAGCAGCGTCGGGCGGGGGAACTACAATGAGCAGTTCTTC.

This clone has just one count. This chain uses TRBV28 with TRBJ1-2; D uncertain. The CDR3 consists of 13 residues. Germline V gives CDR1 MDHEN, CDR2 SYDVKM. Trimming removed 4 bases from V and 4 bases from J, with 10 bases in between. This CDR3 is CASSSDKAYGYTF. The CDR3 region has the DNA TGTGCCAGCAGTTCCGACAAGGCCTATGGCTACACCTTC.

The chain is built from TRBV6-2 or TRBV6-3 and TRBJ2-7; the D gene is possibly TRBD1 (5 bases). Germline V CDR1 and CDR2: MNHEY, SVGEGT. V shed 5 bases and J shed 6 bases, with 11 bases lying between them. The CDR3 contains 12 residues. The CDR3 here is CASSGAGFEQYF. CDR3 nucleotides: TGTGCCAGCAGTGGCGCAGGGTTCGAGCAGTACTTC.

The table lists this clone with a few counts. This chain connects TRBV30 to TRBJ1-2; 11 positions agree with TRBD1. V was clipped by 7 bases and J by 4 bases; unmatched bases: 5. The CDR3 contains 13 residues. Germline lookup yields CDR1 GTSNPN and CDR2 SVGIG (reference sequence). Here the CDR3 reads CALGQGVIYGYTF. CDR3 sequence (DNA): TGTGCCTTGGGACAGGGGGTCATCTATGGCTACACCTTC.

The CDR3 reads CASRRGRDRGPDSPLHF. DNA of the CDR3: TGTGCCAGCAGGCGAGGCCGGGACAGGGGGCCTGATTCACCCCTCCACTTT. The chain carries TRBV27 and TRBJ1-6; TRBD1 matches 12 bases. Per the germline V gene, CDR1 is MNHEY and CDR2 is SMNVEV (reference sequence). There are 17 residues in the CDR3. Unmatched junction bases numbered 11, after V lost 6 bases and J lost 8 bases.

The V gene is TRBV5-1, the J gene TRBJ2-1, with D possibly matching TRBD2 (5 bases). Trimming shortened V by 0 bases and J by 10 bases, and 11 bases separated the two germline ends. The CDR3 consists of 13 residues. Germline V gene sequence: CDR1 SGHRS, CDR2 YFSETQ. As DNA, the CDR3 is TGCGCCAGCAGCTTGGCACTATGGGAGGAGCAGTTCTTC. It codes for CASSLALWEEQFF.

In its sample, this clone was seen once. The chain links TRBV7-2 to TRBJ2-1; D is uncertain. V lost 4 bases to trimming and J lost 7 bases, with 11 bases between them. The CDR3 runs 13 residues. In germline, CDR1 is SGHTA, CDR2 FQGNSA. The CDR3 DNA reads as TGTGCCAGCAGCTCAGAAATAGGGAATGAGCAGTTCTTC. It is translated as CASSSEIGNEQFF.

For the CDR3, the DNA is TGTGCCAGCAGTCCTCACAGGGGATCCGAGCAGTACGTC. Its translation: CASSPHRGSEQYV. The chain joins TRBV27 to TRBJ2-7; 7 bases line up with TRBD1. The CDR3 consists of 13 residues. V lost 5 bases, J lost 6 bases, and 7 bases stayed unmatched. Germline V gives CDR1 MNHEY, CDR2 SMNVEV (reference sequence).

The chain recombines TRBV19 with TRBJ1-2; the match to TRBD1 covers 7 bases. From germline, CDR1 is LNHDA and CDR2 SQIVND (reference sequence). The CDR3 is made up of 14 amino acids. Trimming removed 10 bases from V and 2 bases from J; junction bases left unmatched: 10. The CDR3: CATHRQGGNYGYTF. The DNA of the CDR3 is TGTGCCACTCACCGCCAGGGGGGGAACTATGGCTACACCTTC.

The rearrangement links TRBV5-6 to TRBJ1-2; D call uncertain. The CDR3 spans 11 residues. Deletions cut 5 bases from V and 6 bases from J, with 8 bases between. CDR1 SGHDT and CDR2 YYEEEE come from the germline V gene. The CDR3, as DNA: TGTGCCAGCAGTCTAAGGGATGGCTACACCTTC. Amino acids: CASSLRDGYTF.

This chain connects TRBV30 to TRBJ1-1; D call uncertain. The ends were cut back, 2 bases at V and 4 bases at J, with 14 bases in the middle. Germline CDR1 is GTSNPN and CDR2 is SVGIG (reference sequence). This CDR3 comprises 14 residues. The CDR3 protein is CAWSRQGGSTEAFF. CDR3 DNA sequence: TGTGCCTGGAGTAGGCAAGGAGGGAGCACTGAAGCTTTCTTT. Full variable domain (missing parts from reference TRBV30 and TRBJ1-1): SQTIHQWPATLVQPVGSPLSLECTVEGTSNPNLYWYRQAAGRGLQLLFYSVGIGQISSEVPQNLSASRPQDRQFILSSKKLLLSDSGFYLCAWSRQGGSTEAFFGQGTRLTVV.

The chain couples TRBV18 to TRBJ2-7; D may be TRBD1 (6 bases). Trimming stripped 3 bases from V and 4 bases from J, with 10 bases between. Germline CDR1 KGHSH, CDR2 LQKENI. This CDR3 is 13 amino acids long. The CDR3 nucleotides read TGTGCCAGCTCACCGTCAGGGGTTTACGAGCAGTACGTC. This codes for CASSPSGVYEQYV.

This clone has just one count. This rearrangement joins TRBV12-3 or TRBV12-4 to TRBJ2-4; D is ambiguous. V was trimmed by 9 bases and J by 9 bases, leaving 18 bases between them. This CDR3 contains 13 residues. The CDR3 DNA is TGTGCCAGTAGTGGGTCCTCGAATCCCATTCAGTACTTC. It is translated as CASSGSSNPIQYF.

J is TRBJ2-7 and V is TRBV5-1, with 8 nucleotides matching TRBD1. The germline gives CDR1 SGHRS, CDR2 YFSETQ. Germline trimming cut 4 bases from V and 0 bases from J; bases unmatched to any gene: 9. The CDR3 has 16 residues. CDR3 DNA sequence: TGCGCCAGCAGCGCAGGGGACAGGTCCCGCTCCTACGAGCAGTACTTC. Protein sequence: CASSAGDRSRSYEQYF.

This sequence joins TRBV2 and TRBJ2-1, with 10 bases aligning to TRBD2. There are 15 residues in the CDR3. Germline values: CDR1 SNHLY, CDR2 FYNNEI. Trimming cost V 7 bases and J 8 bases; bases outside gene matches: 11. The CDR3 region is CASTEIAGGKHEQFF. The CDR3, as DNA: TGTGCCAGCACCGAGATAGCGGGGGGCAAGCATGAGCAGTTCTTC.

The chain couples TRBV1 to TRBJ1-1. TRBV1 is flagged as a pseudogene. The CDR3 covers 16 residues. CDR3 sequence reads: CTSSQKGLQANTEAFF. The DNA for the CDR3 is TGCACCAGCAGCCAGAAGGGCCTTCAGGCGAACACTGAAGCTTTCTTT.

The chain combines TRBV2 with TRBJ2-4; maybe TRBD1 (6 bases). Per the germline V gene, CDR1 is SNHLY and CDR2 is FYNNEI. With 6 bases removed from V and 0 bases from J, the gap between germline ends came to 9 bases. The CDR3 loop spans 14 amino acids. The CDR3 spells CASRDSLAKNIQYF. The CDR3 DNA reads TGTGCCAGCAGGGACAGTCTAGCCAAAAACATTCAGTACTTC.

There are a few counts of this clone. CDR3 sequence (DNA): TGCGCCAGCAGCTTAGGGGGGGCGAACACTGAAGCTTTCTTT. The encoded protein is CASSLGGANTEAFF. The V and J genes are TRBV5-1 and TRBJ1-1; D may be TRBD1 (6 bases). The germline V gene has CDR1 SGHRS and CDR2 YFSETQ. The CDR3 spans 14 residues. V lost 2 bases and J 1 base, leaving 9 bases between the germline ends.

This clone was observed a few times. This chain connects TRBV2 to TRBJ1-5; D is possibly TRBD1 (5 bases). The CDR3 is 13 residues long. V was shortened by 2 bases and J by 7 bases, with 9 bases between the two germline ends. From germline, CDR1 is SNHLY and CDR2 FYNNEI. The CDR3 protein is CASSEQGVQPQHF. CDR3 DNA: TGTGCCAGCAGTGAACAGGGCGTACAGCCCCAGCATTTT. The full variable domain, with the rest looked up from reference TRBV2 and TRBJ1-5, is EPEVTQTPSHQVTQMGQEVILRCVPISNHLYFYWYRQILGQKVEFLVSFYNNEISEKSEIFDDQFSVERPDGSNFTLKIRSTKLEDSAMYFCASSEQGVQPQHFGDGTRLSIL.

The V gene is TRBV2, the J gene TRBJ1-2; D unclear. The ends were cut back, 7 bases at V and 0 bases at J, with 15 bases in the middle. CDR3 size: 15 residues. Germline values: CDR1 SNHLY, CDR2 FYNNEI. In DNA, the CDR3 is TGTGCCAGCATCAGGACGCATTCTGCTAACTATGGCTACACCTTC. Translating gives CASIRTHSANYGYTF.

The chain uses TRBV5-4 and TRBJ2-3; 9 bases agree with TRBD2. CDR3 size: 15 residues. Trimming at V came to 2 bases and at J to 2 bases, leaving 3 bases not matched to a gene. Germline loops: CDR1 SGHNT, CDR2 YYREEE (reference sequence). CDR3 residues: CASSLLAGDTDTQYF. For the CDR3, the DNA is TGTGCCAGCAGCTTATTAGCGGGGGACACAGATACGCAGTATTTT.

The V call is TRBV2, the J call TRBJ2-7; perhaps D is TRBD1 or TRBD2 (5 bases each). Germline loops: CDR1 SNHLY, CDR2 FYNNEI. The CDR3 covers 15 residues. The V and J ends lost 3 bases and 4 bases respectively, with 16 bases between them. This chain's CDR3 is CASSDSGALGYEQYF. CDR3 DNA sequence: TGTGCCAGCAGTGACTCCGGGGCCCTAGGGTACGAGCAGTACTTC.

The table lists this clone with a count of one. The chain links TRBV4-1 to TRBJ2-7, with 7 bases that match TRBD1. The CDR3 covers 15 residues. CDR1 is MGHRA, CDR2 YSYEKL, per germline. V lost 2 bases, J lost 5 bases, and 9 bases stayed unmatched. The CDR3, as DNA: TGCGCCAGCAGCCAAACCACGACAGGGTACCACGAGCAGTACTTC. Its protein is CASSQTTTGYHEQYF.

A remark on this clone: At the DNA level, this CDR3 is encoded by other sequences in the same sample as well. CDR3 coding DNA: TGCAGCGTTGGGTTAGGGACTAGCGTATACAATGAGCAGTTCTTC. This sequence encodes CSVGLGTSVYNEQFF. The chain couples TRBV29-1 to TRBJ2-1; 10 bases are shared with TRBD2. The CDR3 is 15 amino acids. Trimming removed 4 bases from V and 4 bases from J; junction bases left unmatched: 7. Germline V gives CDR1 SQVTM, CDR2 ANQGSEA.

This chain uses TRBV9 with TRBJ2-2, with D perhaps being TRBD1 or TRBD2 (5 bases each). There are 18 residues in the CDR3. Germline CDR1 SGDLS, CDR2 YYNGEE. V shed 0 bases and J shed 4 bases, with 19 bases lying between them. The CDR3 sequence: CASSVDEARDRSTGELFF. CDR3 in DNA: TGTGCCAGCAGCGTAGATGAAGCGAGGGACCGGAGCACCGGGGAGCTGTTTTTT.

V is TRBV7-3 and J is TRBJ1-1; TRBD1 is a possible D gene (5 bases). The CDR3 extends over 18 amino acids. Per the germline V gene, CDR1 is SGHTA and CDR2 is FQGTGA. Trimming cost V 2 bases and J 5 bases, with 24 bases left between them. CDR3 coding DNA: TGTGCCAGCAGCTTAGAACCAAGGGGCCCCTCGAGTGAGACTGAAGCTTTCTTT. It encodes CASSLEPRGPSSETEAFF.

The sample holds one count of this clone. The chain carries TRBV7-2 and TRBJ1-2; 8 bases agree with TRBD1. CDR3 length equals 15 residues. Unmatched junction bases numbered 8, after V lost 2 bases and J lost 6 bases. CDR1 is SGHTA, CDR2 FQGNSA, per germline. CDR3 sequence (DNA): TGTGCCAGCAGCTTAAGGCCAGGGGGCGCGGATGGCTACACCTTC. This translates into CASSLRPGGADGYTF. Filled out from reference TRBV7-2 and TRBJ1-2, the complete variable domain reads GAGVSQSPSNKVTEKGKDVELRCDPISGHTALYWYRQSLGQGLEFLIYFQGNSAPDKSGLPSDRFSAERTGGSVSTLTIQRTQQEDSAVYLCASSLRPGGADGYTFGSGTRLTVV.

This chain links TRBV6-1 with TRBJ1-1; unclear D gene. Germline values: CDR1 MNHNS, CDR2 SASEGT. With 0 bases removed from V and 8 bases from J, the gap between germline ends came to 10 bases. The CDR3 sequence is 13 residues long. CDR3 residues: CASSEAGLIEAFF. The DNA of the CDR3 is TGTGCCAGCAGTGAAGCGGGGTTAATAGAAGCTTTCTTT.

V usage is TRBV7-2 and J usage is TRBJ1-4; maybe TRBD1 (5 bases). The CDR3 is 15 amino acids. Trimming pared 3 bases from V and 4 bases from J, leaving 12 bases between. CDR1 is SGHTA, CDR2 FQGNSA, per germline. The CDR3 DNA reads as TGTGCCAGCAGCTTCACCGGGGGTTATAATGAAAAACTGTTTTTT. Its translation is CASSFTGGYNEKLFF.